The rows below give T cell receptor beta chains drawn from one sample of a study of a mutant IDH1 vaccine in newly diagnosed glioma. Method: immunoSEQ multiplex PCR; TCRdb's copy keeps in-frame clones and lacks some. The sample records some 60,000 clones, roughly four fifths being singletons. Antigen specificity for these receptors is unknown. Sequencing used PBMCs, obtained from a glioma patient whose treatment included an IDH1 peptide vaccine. These TCRs come from a young man with glioma. Both conserved end residues are part of each CDR3. A D gene is named only where the DNA matches it firmly. Size is stated for part of the rows, as once, few or many counts, or as a class when the clone is expanded.

V gene	D gene	clone size	J gene	CDR3 DNA	CDR3 protein
TRBV2	NA	few	TRBJ2-7	TGTGCCAGCAGTATAGGCCGGACCTACGAGCAGTACTTC	CASSIGRTYEQYF
TRBV5-1	TRBD2	NA	TRBJ2-7	TGCGCCAGCAGCTTGGCTAGCGGGGGGTTTACCTACGAGCAGTACTTC	CASSLASGGFTYEQYF
TRBV18	TRBD1	NA	TRBJ1-1	TGTGCCAGCTCACCGCCCCTCAGGGGGGGCACTGAAGCTTTCTTT	CASSPPLRGGTEAFF
TRBV5-6	NA	few	TRBJ1-5	TGTGCCAGCAGCTTGGTGGGACGGGATCAGCCCCAGCATTTT	CASSLVGRDQPQHF
TRBV29-1	NA	NA	TRBJ2-1	TGCAGCGTTCGAGGGGAGGCGGACAATGAGCAGTTCTTC	CSVRGEADNEQFF
TRBV15	TRBD1	NA	TRBJ2-1	TGTGCCACCAGCAGATTACGACAGGGGGGAGGATACAATGAGCAGTTCTTC	CATSRLRQGGGYNEQFF
TRBV5-5	TRBD1	NA	TRBJ1-5	TGTGCCAGCAGCCCCTGGACAGGGGATCAGCCCCAGCATTTT	CASSPWTGDQPQHF
TRBV6-1	TRBD1	NA	TRBJ2-2	TGTGCCAGCAGAAAGGACAGGGGGCTCACCGGGGAGCTGTTTTTT	CASRKDRGLTGELFF
TRBV6-1	NA	NA	TRBJ1-5	TGTGCCTCACCTGGACCTCCACAGCCCCAGCATTTT	CASPGPPQPQHF
TRBV5-1	NA	NA	TRBJ1-1	TGCGCCAGCAGCTTGCAGGGCATAAACACTGAAGCTTTCTTT	CASSLQGINTEAFF
TRBV6-1	NA	NA	TRBJ2-2	TGTGCCAGCAGCCGAACAGGGAACACCGGGGAGCTGTTTTTT	CASSRTGNTGELFF
TRBV10-2	TRBD1	NA	TRBJ1-2	TGCGCCAGCAGTGAGTGGGACAGAGATGGCTACACCTTC	CASSEWDRDGYTF
TRBV27	NA	NA	TRBJ1-4	TGTGCCAGCAGTTTGGGGGGGTTTCCTAATGAAAAACTGTTTTTT	CASSLGGFPNEKLFF
TRBV6-5	TRBD1	NA	TRBJ1-2	TGTGCCAGCAGTTCTCAAGGGACAGGGAGAGATGGCTACACCTTC	CASSSQGTGRDGYTF
TRBV28	TRBD1	NA	TRBJ1-6	TGTGCCAGCAGCTCAGGGGGCGCGGTCTATAATTCACCCCTCCACTTT	CASSSGGAVYNSPLHF
TRBV10-2	NA	NA	TRBJ1-4	TGCGCCAGCAGTGACAAGGTTGGAGGGGCTAATGAAAAACTGTTTTTT	CASSDKVGGANEKLFF
TRBV2	NA	once	TRBJ1-2	TGTGCCAGCAGTGATTGGGGGTTTGGTGGCTACACCTTC	CASSDWGFGGYTF
TRBV19	TRBD1	NA	TRBJ1-2	TGTGCCAGTAGTGACGGGACAGGGCCTGGCTACACCTTC	CASSDGTGPGYTF
TRBV11-3	NA	NA	TRBJ2-5	TGTGCCAGCAGCTTAGGGTCTCGGGTTGAGGGCGGAGACGACCAGTACTTC	CASSLGSRVEGGDDQYF
TRBV30	NA	NA	TRBJ1-1	TGTGCCTGGAGTGTAGGAGGCACTGAAGCTTTCTTT	CAWSVGGTEAFF
TRBV28	NA	once	TRBJ1-2	TGTGCCAGCAGTTCGGTTCTCACGGGGAACTATGGCTACACCTTC	CASSSVLTGNYGYTF
TRBV19	TRBD1	once	TRBJ2-4	TGTGCCAGTTCCTTTACAGGGGGCGAATACATTCAGTACTTC	CASSFTGGEYIQYF
TRBV6-5	TRBD1	once	TRBJ1-5	TGTGCCAGCAGTTATCCGGGACAGGTCAATCAGCCCCAGCATTTT	CASSYPGQVNQPQHF
TRBV4-1	TRBD2	NA	TRBJ2-5	TGCGCCAGCAGCCACCCGGGGACTAGCGGGGCCGAGACCCAGTACTTC	CASSHPGTSGAETQYF
TRBV19	NA	few	TRBJ1-3	TGTGCCAGTAGTATGACCAGTTCTGGAAACACCATATATTTT	CASSMTSSGNTIYF
TRBV2	NA	NA	TRBJ2-7	TGTGCCAGCAGAGAGAGTAAGGGGTGGGGTAACTACGAGCAGTACTTC	CASRESKGWGNYEQYF
TRBV5-4	NA	NA	TRBJ2-3	TGTGCCAGCGCCGGTGGGGTCGATACGCAGTATTTT	CASAGGVDTQYF
TRBV6-1	NA	NA	TRBJ1-5	TGTGCCAGCAGTGGTAGGGCCGGGTACAGCAATCAGCCCCAGCATTTT	CASSGRAGYSNQPQHF
TRBV10-3	NA	once	TRBJ2-7	TGTGCCATTACCCAGTCACGGGGCGAGCAGTACTTC	CAITQSRGEQYF